This TCR beta chain was recovered during a study of shared clonotypes between healthy human individuals. The overall study: Samples came from a couple of female and a few male donors aged 18 to 49. Whole-study findings and limits: Sequencing of the sorted subsets was shown by rarefaction to be incomplete despite large depth.

The genomic DNA of each subset was split evenly across several immunoSEQ plates. The data were produced by immunoSEQ multiplex PCR, yet TCRdb's version contains in-frame clones alone and is incomplete. The table has a few million clones, about 94% seen once. Terminally differentiated effector memory CD45RA+ cells were excluded from the naive CD8 cells, which were CD45RO-negative and positively selected for CCR7. Per germline, CDR1 MNHEY and CDR2 SMNVEV (reference sequence). CDR3 size: 19 residues. The V gene end was trimmed by 5 bases and the J gene end by 8 bases; junction bases not matched to a gene: 17. Note on this clone: Its antigen remains unidentified.

Specimen: naive CD8+ T cells from PBMCs. The sequence derives from a man aged 18-30 years in good health. Some clones in this sample may be carry-over from other donors' samples. V is TRBV27 and J is TRBJ2-2; 13 bases align to TRBD2. The CDR3 coding sequence is TGTGCCAGCAGTCCCGGACAACCCGAACTAGCGGGAGGGACAGGGGAGCTGTTTTTT. This sequence encodes CASSPGQPELAGGTGELFF.